The rows below give T cell receptor beta chains drawn from one sample of a study of blood T cell repertoires in COVID-19. Assay: immunoSEQ multiplex PCR; the TCRdb copy retains only in-frame clones and omits some. Found here are about 120,000 clones, 82% of them singletons; the top ten hold roughly 7.7%. The sequenced sample consisted of peripheral blood. The receptors come from a man in his sixties or seventies with acute or convalescent COVID-19. CDR3s include the opening cysteine and the closing phenylalanine or tryptophan. Each record gives: V gene, J gene, CDR3 protein.

V: TRBV5-1; J: TRBJ2-7; CDR3: CASSRTGPGVNEQYF
V: TRBV15; J: TRBJ1-3; CDR3: CATSTDRNSGNTIYF
V: TRBV9; J: TRBJ2-7; CDR3: CASSVELAGIYEQYF
V: TRBV29-1; J: TRBJ2-1; CDR3: CSVMTSGRGGEQFF
V: TRBV9; J: TRBJ1-3; CDR3: CASSSARGTAGNTIYF
V: TRBV3-1/TRBV3-2; J: TRBJ2-3; CDR3: CASSQAYYTDTQYF
V: TRBV30; J: TRBJ1-2; CDR3: CAWSVGQQYGYTF
V: TRBV15; J: TRBJ1-6; CDR3: CATSRVSYNSPLHF
V: TRBV5-4; J: TRBJ2-1; CDR3: CASSWWGTTMEQFF
V: TRBV19; J: TRBJ2-7; CDR3: CASRSAATYEQYF
V: TRBV9; J: TRBJ2-2; CDR3: CASSVVSNTGELFF
V: TRBV7-9; J: TRBJ1-5; CDR3: CASSFNRGSGPQHF
V: TRBV7-7; J: TRBJ2-3; CDR3: CASSLVPGGPAQYF
V: TRBV6-2/TRBV6-3; J: TRBJ2-7; CDR3: CASSYNSPFAYEQYF
V: TRBV5-1; J: TRBJ1-1; CDR3: CASSLAGGQGTPEAFF
V: TRBV3-1/TRBV3-2; J: TRBJ2-1; CDR3: CASSHASGGAYNEQFF
V: TRBV6-5; J: TRBJ1-3; CDR3: CASRPTGGSGNTIYF
V: TRBV18; J: TRBJ1-1; CDR3: CASSNNWVQGATEAFF
V: TRBV7-8; J: TRBJ1-1; CDR3: CASSLEQGRTEAFF
V: TRBV5-1; J: TRBJ1-2; CDR3: CASSPRADGYTF
V: TRBV5-1; J: TRBJ1-1; CDR3: CASSFSLGGTEAFF
V: TRBV27; J: TRBJ2-7; CDR3: CAFQGTEYYEQYF
V: TRBV30; J: TRBJ1-1; CDR3: CAWDRSLGEAFF
V: TRBV24-1; J: TRBJ2-1; CDR3: CATSDTGTGDYNEQFF
V: TRBV29-1; J: TRBJ2-3; CDR3: CSVEDRNTDTQYF
V: TRBV19; J: TRBJ2-7; CDR3: CASSGQASYEQYF
V: TRBV28; J: TRBJ1-6; CDR3: CASSLLTGPVVSGSPLHF
V: TRBV19; J: TRBJ2-2; CDR3: CASRDGGRRVAGELFF
V: TRBV28; J: TRBJ2-2; CDR3: CASSGQNTGELFF
V: TRBV6-6; J: TRBJ1-5; CDR3: CASTYGSGGQPQHF
V: TRBV6-5; J: TRBJ1-2; CDR3: CASFKRQANYGYTF
V: TRBV28; J: TRBJ2-7; CDR3: CASSFRGPTEQYF
V: TRBV19; J: TRBJ2-1; CDR3: CASSPRGQGAISSYNEQFF
V: TRBV19; J: TRBJ2-5; CDR3: CASSIGRGETQYF